This passage covers 11 T cell receptor beta chains from one sample sequenced in a study of PD-1 blockade in classical Hodgkin lymphoma. Profiled with immunoSEQ multiplex PCR; TCRdb holds only in-frame clones, not every one. There are 29,000 or so clones in the sample; 71% occur only once, and under 3.5% lies in the top ten. Each patient relapsed following autologous stem cell transplantation, and prior brentuximab vedotin exposure differed. The source material was peripheral blood mononuclear cells (PBMCs), sampled before the second cycle of nivolumab. The receptor source for this set is a human donor with classical Hodgkin lymphoma.

In DNA, the CDR3 is TGTGCCAGCAGTCTCGGCGGGGCCGGGGAACAGCCCCAGCATTTT. It codes for CASSLGGAGEQPQHF. The chain is built from TRBV27 and TRBJ1-5, with D possibly TRBD1 on 5 matching bases. Germline CDR1 is MNHEY and CDR2 is SMNVEV (reference sequence). The CDR3 extends over 15 amino acids. Trimming took off 5 bases at V and 7 bases at J, with 18 bases between the two ends.

The rearrangement uses TRBV14 and TRBJ1-1; D may be TRBD1 (5 bases). CDR3 size: 16 residues. Per the germline V gene, CDR1 is SGHDN and CDR2 is FVKESK. V lost 3 bases and J 0 bases, leaving 14 bases between the germline ends. CDR3 bases: TGTGCCAGCAGCCAGAGAAAGGGACTGATGAACACTGAAGCTTTCTTT. It yields the protein CASSQRKGLMNTEAFF.

Regarding this clone: Additional DNA sequences in this sample encode the identical CDR3. The V and J genes are TRBV27 and TRBJ1-1; D is possibly TRBD1 (6 bases). Germline loops: CDR1 MNHEY, CDR2 SMNVEV (reference sequence). V was pared by 7 bases and J by 5 bases, with 17 bases between. The CDR3 is 14 amino acids. The CDR3 protein is CASNREGGRTEAFF. The CDR3 DNA reads TGTGCCAGCAATCGGGAGGGGGGGAGGACTGAAGCTTTCTTT.

This clone was seen only once. This chain joins TRBV7-8 and TRBJ1-2; the match to TRBD1 covers 10 bases. CDR3 size: 13 residues. The germline CDR1 and CDR2 sequences are SGHVS and FQNEAQ. Unmatched junction bases numbered 3, after V lost 3 bases and J lost 8 bases. CDR3 bases: TGTGCCAGCAGCTTCGACAGGGGGCAAGGCTACACCTTC. The encoded protein is CASSFDRGQGYTF. Based on the CDR3 plus reference TRBV7-8 and TRBJ1-2, the full variable domain is GAGVSQSPRYKVAKRGQDVALRCDPISGHVSLFWYQQALGQGPEFLTYFQNEAQLDKSGLPSDRFFAERPEGSVSTLKIQRTQQEDSAVYLCASSFDRGQGYTFGSGTRLTVV.

This clone was seen once. This chain links TRBV30 with TRBJ1-6; 7 positions agree with TRBD1. The length of the CDR3 is 13 residues. The V segment lost 5 bases and the J segment 7 bases; nucleotides outside the gene matches: 5. Germline-derived CDR1 and CDR2 are GTSNPN and SVGIG (reference sequence). This CDR3 reads CAWGTERNSPLHF. DNA for the CDR3: TGTGCCTGGGGGACAGAGAGAAATTCACCCCTCCACTTT.

In its sample, this clone ranks as medium-sized. The rearrangement joins TRBV4-2 to TRBJ1-6; TRBD1 might be the D (5 bases). This CDR3 spans 16 amino acids. Germline V gene data show CDR1 as LGHNA and CDR2 as YNFKEQ. V was trimmed by 0 bases and J by 10 bases, leaving 16 bases between them. The CDR3 loop reads CASSQDEGTLASPLHF. The DNA of the CDR3 is TGTGCCAGCAGCCAAGATGAAGGGACTCTCGCATCACCCCTCCACTTT.

The chain recombines TRBV7-9 with TRBJ2-7; no firm D call. From germline, CDR1 is SEHNR and CDR2 FQNEAQ (reference sequence). With 1 base removed from V and 3 bases from J, the gap between germline ends came to 13 bases. This CDR3 is 15 amino acids long. The DNA for the CDR3 is TGTGCCAGCAGCTTAGACTCCGCAGGTTACTACGAGCAGTACTTC. As protein: CASSLDSAGYYEQYF.

The chain employs TRBV19 and TRBJ2-6; D gene uncertain. In germline, CDR1 is LNHDA, CDR2 SQIVND (reference sequence). CDR3 length: 14 residues. Trimming pared 5 bases from V and 4 bases from J, leaving 9 bases between. DNA for the CDR3: TGTGCCAGTAGTGTTAGCTCCGGGGCCAACGTCCTGACTTTC. It is translated as CASSVSSGANVLTF.

J is TRBJ1-1 and V is TRBV5-4; tentative D call: TRBD1 (6 bases). The length of the CDR3 is 14 residues. V was cut by 1 base and J by 1 base, with 8 bases left in between. Germline CDR1 is SGHNT and CDR2 is YYREEE (reference sequence). The CDR3 DNA is TGTGCCAGCAGCTTGCTAGGGGGGAACACTGAAGCTTTCTTT. Encoded protein: CASSLLGGNTEAFF.

In its sample, this clone was seen a few times. The sample carries other DNA sequences with the same CDR3. This rearrangement joins TRBV4-3 to TRBJ2-1; D is unclear. The V and J ends lost 0 bases and 8 bases respectively, with 8 bases between them. The CDR3 contains 13 residues. CDR1 LGHNA and CDR2 YSLEER come from the germline V gene. CDR3 DNA sequence: TGCGCCAGCAGCCAAGATCGGTGGGATGAGCAGTTCTTC. Amino acids: CASSQDRWDEQFF.

The sample holds a few counts of this clone. This chain links TRBV4-2 with TRBJ2-1; perhaps D is TRBD1 or TRBD2 (5 bases each). The CDR3 runs to 14 residues. The V and J ends lost 5 bases and 4 bases respectively, with 12 bases between them. Germline V gene data show CDR1 as LGHNA and CDR2 as YNFKEQ. The CDR3 is CASSGWDVYNEQFF. In DNA, the CDR3 is TGTGCCAGCAGCGGGTGGGACGTATACAATGAGCAGTTCTTC.